This entry lists 10 T cell receptor beta chains sequenced from one sample in a study of blood T cell repertoires in COVID-19 (dated by TCRdb to between 2020 and 2021). Libraries were prepared through the immunoSEQ multiplex PCR assay. Drawn from immuneACCESS, this table holds only the in-frame rearrangements with V and J called that TCRdb kept. Clones are partly lost; checked studies trace under half to an unresolved V gene and leave the rest unexplained. Counted in this sample were roughly 100,000 clones; roughly nine tenths of them appeared once. Under 6.5% of the sample rests with the top ten. Sequenced: peripheral blood. Every receptor here comes from a woman aged 45-65 years with COVID-19, enrolled during active disease.

The V gene is TRBV29-1, the J gene TRBJ2-2; the D gene is possibly TRBD1 (5 bases). V lost 3 bases and J 1 base, leaving 12 bases between the germline ends. Looked up from germline, CDR1 is SQVTM and CDR2 is ANQGSEA. The CDR3 covers 15 residues. CDR3 DNA sequence: TGCAGCGTTGATGCTGGGGCGGTGAACACCGGGGAGCTGTTTTTT. It encodes CSVDAGAVNTGELFF.

The rearrangement uses TRBV10-3 and TRBJ2-7; 7 bases agree with TRBD2. V trimming: 0 bases; J trimming: 7 bases; junction bases outside the gene matches: 3. The CDR3 has 13 residues. Germline lookup yields CDR1 ENHRY and CDR2 SYGVKD. The CDR3 sequence: CAISESAGREQYF. CDR3 bases: TGTGCCATCAGTGAGTCAGCGGGGAGGGAGCAGTACTTC.

This chain links TRBV19 with TRBJ2-7; TRBD1 might be the D (6 bases). The CDR3 extends over 14 amino acids. With 7 bases removed from V and 0 bases from J, the gap between germline ends came to 13 bases. The germline V gene encodes CDR1 LNHDA and CDR2 SQIVND (reference sequence). CDR3 sequence reads: CASTLDSLSYEQYF. In nucleotides, the CDR3 is TGTGCCAGTACCCTGGACAGCCTCTCCTACGAGCAGTACTTC.

This clone was detected only once. The CDR3 is CASSRGQYMSNVLTF. Here the CDR3 DNA reads TGTGCCAGTAGTAGAGGACAGTACATGTCCAACGTCCTGACTTTC. This chain connects TRBV19 to TRBJ2-6, with TRBD1 as a possible D gene (6 bases). V was trimmed by 4 bases and J by 8 bases, leaving 15 bases between them. This CDR3 has 15 amino acids. Per germline, CDR1 LNHDA and CDR2 SQIVND (reference sequence).

The chain carries TRBV6-1 and TRBJ2-5, with D possibly being TRBD2 (6 bases). V dropped 1 base and J dropped 5 bases, with 14 bases sitting between them. Per the germline V gene, CDR1 is MNHNS and CDR2 is SASEGT. This CDR3 has 15 amino acids. In nucleotides, the CDR3 is TGTGCCAGCAGTGAAGTGTACACTAGCAGGGAGACCCAGTACTTC. Residues: CASSEVYTSRETQYF.

This sequence joins TRBV28 and TRBJ2-7; tentative D call: TRBD2 (7 bases). The CDR3 consists of 15 residues. CDR1 is MDHEN, CDR2 SYDVKM, per germline. The V end lost 7 bases, the J end lost 0 bases, and 16 bases lay between the germline ends. CDR3 region: CASTQGGGLSYEQYF. In DNA form, the CDR3 reads TGTGCCAGCACGCAGGGAGGGGGTCTCTCCTACGAGCAGTACTTC.

The chain has TRBV5-6 and TRBJ1-6, with a tentative D call TRBD1 (5 bases). CDR3 length: 17 residues. The germline V and J ends were trimmed by 4 bases and 0 bases, with 14 bases remaining between them. Germline V gives CDR1 SGHDT, CDR2 YYEEEE. CDR3: CASSGTGESSYNSPLHF. Written as DNA, the CDR3 is TGTGCCAGCAGCGGAACAGGCGAGAGCTCCTATAATTCACCCCTCCACTTT. Full variable domain (rest looked up from reference TRBV5-6 and TRBJ1-6): DAGVTQSPTHLIKTRGQQVTLRCSPKSGHDTVSWYQQALGQGPQFIFQYYEEEERQRGNFPDRFSGHQFPNYSSELNVNALLLGDSALYLCASSGTGESSYNSPLHFGNGTRLTVT.

The chain joins TRBV7-3 to TRBJ2-1; TRBD2 aligns across 13 bases. Trimming cost V 3 bases and J 6 bases; bases outside gene matches: 5. The CDR3 has 16 amino acids. CDR1 is SGHTA, CDR2 FQGTGA, per germline. The CDR3 reads CASSFALAGGPNEQFF. The CDR3 nucleotides are TGTGCCAGCAGCTTCGCACTAGCGGGGGGGCCCAATGAGCAGTTCTTC.

The V call is TRBV9, the J call TRBJ2-1; D perhaps matches TRBD1 (6 bases). Germline CDR1 reads SGDLS; CDR2 reads YYNGEE. Trimming cost V 3 bases and J 7 bases, with 11 bases left between them. The CDR3 contains 13 residues. CDR3 in amino acids: CASSETGWNEQFF. The DNA for the CDR3 is TGTGCCAGCAGCGAAACAGGGTGGAATGAGCAGTTCTTC.

The chain uses TRBV7-3 and TRBJ2-3; TRBD2 agrees at 10 bases. The CDR3 has 17 amino acids. V dropped 4 bases and J dropped 0; count of bases not matched to a gene: 7. Looked up from germline, CDR1 is SGHTA and CDR2 is FQGTGA. The CDR3 reads CASSSLAGGVSTDTQYF. CDR3 sequence (DNA): TGTGCCAGCAGCTCATTAGCGGGGGGTGTTAGCACAGATACGCAGTATTTT.